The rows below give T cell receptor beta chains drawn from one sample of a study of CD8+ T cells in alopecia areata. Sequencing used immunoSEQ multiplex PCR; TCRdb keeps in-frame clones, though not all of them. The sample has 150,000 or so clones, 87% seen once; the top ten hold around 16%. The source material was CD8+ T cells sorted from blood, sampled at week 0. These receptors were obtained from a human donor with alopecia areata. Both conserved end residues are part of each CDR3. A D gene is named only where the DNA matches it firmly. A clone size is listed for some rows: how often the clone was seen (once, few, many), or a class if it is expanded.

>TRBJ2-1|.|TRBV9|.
CASSVGGEDEQFF
TGTGCCAGCAGCGTAGGAGGGGAGGATGAGCAGTTCTTC
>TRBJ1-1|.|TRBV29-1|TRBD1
CSGGGTGLGSTEAFF
TGCAGCGGAGGCGGGACAGGGTTGGGGAGCACTGAAGCTTTCTTT
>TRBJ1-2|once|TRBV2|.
CASSERSMGYTF
TGTGCCAGCAGTGAACGATCAATGGGCTACACCTTC
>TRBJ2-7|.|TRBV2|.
CASSEAHKRLSSYEQYF
TGTGCCAGCAGTGAAGCCCACAAGCGGCTAAGCTCCTACGAGCAGTACTTC
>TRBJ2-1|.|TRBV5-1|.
CASSLNGGDSYNEQFF
TGCGCCAGCAGCTTGAATGGGGGCGACTCCTACAATGAGCAGTTCTTC
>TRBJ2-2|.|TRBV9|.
CASSSGASGNTGELFF
TGTGCCAGCAGCTCAGGAGCGAGTGGGAACACCGGGGAGCTGTTTTTT
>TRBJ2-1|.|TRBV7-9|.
CASTKSLRGIDEQFF
TGTGCCAGCACAAAAAGTCTCCGGGGGATCGATGAGCAGTTCTTC
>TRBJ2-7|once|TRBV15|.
CATSRRRTSYEQYF
TGTGCCACCAGCAGACGACGTACCTCCTACGAGCAGTACTTC
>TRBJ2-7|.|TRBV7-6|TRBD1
CASTERPGQGAEQYF
TGTGCCAGCACCGAACGACCGGGACAGGGGGCCGAGCAGTACTTC
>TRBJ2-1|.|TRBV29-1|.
CSYLSATDNEQFF
TGCAGCTATCTTAGTGCCACAGACAATGAGCAGTTCTTC
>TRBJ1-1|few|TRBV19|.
CASSIAAQMNTEAFF
TGTGCCAGTAGTATAGCGGCACAGATGAACACTGAAGCTTTCTTT
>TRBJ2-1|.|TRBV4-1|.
CASSQGEGVWNEQFF
TGCGCCAGCAGCCAGGGAGAGGGGGTTTGGAATGAGCAGTTCTTC
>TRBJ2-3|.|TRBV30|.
CAWSVTDTQYF
TGTGCCTGGAGTGTCACAGATACGCAGTATTTT
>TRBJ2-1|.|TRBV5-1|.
CASSLVSGDSYNEQFF
TGCGCCAGCAGCTTGGTTAGCGGAGATAGTTACAATGAGCAGTTCTTC
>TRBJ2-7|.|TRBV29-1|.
CSVETTNRYEQYF
TGCAGCGTGGAGACGACAAACCGCTACGAGCAGTACTTC
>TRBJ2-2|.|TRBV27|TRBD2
CASYPSPGRTAGTGELFF
TGTGCCAGCTATCCCAGCCCCGGACGAACAGCGGGGACCGGGGAGCTGTTTTTT
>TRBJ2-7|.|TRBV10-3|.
CAISESATTSYEQYF
TGTGCCATCAGTGAGTCGGCAACCACCTCCTACGAGCAGTACTTC
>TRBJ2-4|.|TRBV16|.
CASSLPGRQNIQYF
TGTGCCAGCAGCCTACCAGGCAGACAAAACATTCAGTACTTC
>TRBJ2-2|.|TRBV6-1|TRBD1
CASSSGTGTGELFF
TGTGCCAGCAGCTCCGGGACAGGGACCGGGGAGCTGTTTTTT
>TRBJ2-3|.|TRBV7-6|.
CASSASTDTQYF
TGTGCCAGCAGCGCCAGCACAGATACGCAGTATTTT
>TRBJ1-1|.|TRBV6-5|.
CASSPGGGLGTEAFF
TGTGCCAGCAGCCCGGGCGGGGGGCTCGGCACTGAAGCTTTCTTT
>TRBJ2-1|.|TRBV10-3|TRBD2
CAINGLEGEWQFF
TGTGCCATTAACGGACTAGAGGGTGAGTGGCAGTTCTTC
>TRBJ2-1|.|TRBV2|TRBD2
CASSELAGRSEQFF
TGTGCCAGCAGTGAACTAGCGGGGAGGTCTGAGCAGTTCTTC
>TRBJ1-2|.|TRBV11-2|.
CASRTGHGDGYTF
TGTGCCAGCAGAACAGGCCATGGTGATGGCTACACCTTC
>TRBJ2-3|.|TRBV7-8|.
CASSPIGPLVDTQYF
TGTGCCAGCAGCCCTATAGGACCACTAGTGGATACGCAGTATTTT
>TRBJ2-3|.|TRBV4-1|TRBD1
CASSQADRGRDTQYF
TGCGCCAGCAGCCAAGCAGACAGGGGAAGAGATACGCAGTATTTT
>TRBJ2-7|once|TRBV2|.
CAISTGPVGYEQYF
TGTGCCATCTCAACAGGTCCCGTGGGGTACGAGCAGTACTTC
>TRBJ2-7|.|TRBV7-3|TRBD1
CASSPTGTGFDEQYF
TGTGCCAGCAGCCCGACGGGGACAGGGTTTGACGAGCAGTACTTC
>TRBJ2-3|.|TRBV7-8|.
CASSLEEEVQYF
TGTGCCAGCAGCTTAGAAGAGGAGGTGCAGTATTTT
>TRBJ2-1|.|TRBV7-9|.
CASSNRIQLSYNEQFF
TGTGCCAGCAGCAACCGAATACAGCTCTCCTACAATGAGCAGTTCTTC
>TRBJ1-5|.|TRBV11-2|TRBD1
CASSLDRGGHQPQHF
TGTGCCAGCAGCTTGGACAGGGGCGGCCATCAGCCCCAGCATTTT